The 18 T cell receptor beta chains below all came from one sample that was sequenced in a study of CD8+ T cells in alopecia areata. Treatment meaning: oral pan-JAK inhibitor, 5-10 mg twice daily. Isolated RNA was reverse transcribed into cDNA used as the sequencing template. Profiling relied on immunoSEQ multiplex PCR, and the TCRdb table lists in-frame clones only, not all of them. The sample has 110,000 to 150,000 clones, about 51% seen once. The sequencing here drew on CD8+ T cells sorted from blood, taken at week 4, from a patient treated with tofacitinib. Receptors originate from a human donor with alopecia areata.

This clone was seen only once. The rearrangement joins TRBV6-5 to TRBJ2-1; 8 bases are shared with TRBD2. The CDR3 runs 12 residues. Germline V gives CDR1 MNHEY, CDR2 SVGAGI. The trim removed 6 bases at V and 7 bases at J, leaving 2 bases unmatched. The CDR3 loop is CASSPGGNEQFF. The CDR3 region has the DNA TGTGCCAGCAGCCCGGGGGGGAATGAGCAGTTCTTC.

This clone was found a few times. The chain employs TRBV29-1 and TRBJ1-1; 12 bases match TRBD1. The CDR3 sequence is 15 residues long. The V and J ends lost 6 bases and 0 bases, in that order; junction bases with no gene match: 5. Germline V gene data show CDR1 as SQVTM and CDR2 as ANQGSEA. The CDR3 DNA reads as TGCAGCGTGGCCGGGACAGGGGGCATGAACACTGAAGCTTTCTTT. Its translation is CSVAGTGGMNTEAFF.

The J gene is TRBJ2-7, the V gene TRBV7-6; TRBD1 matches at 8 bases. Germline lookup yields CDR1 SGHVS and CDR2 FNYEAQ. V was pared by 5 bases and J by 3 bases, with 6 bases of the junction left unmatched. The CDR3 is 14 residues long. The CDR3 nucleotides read TGTGCCAGCAGCCTTCTCGGACAGGGCTACGAGCAGTACTTC. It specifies CASSLLGQGYEQYF.

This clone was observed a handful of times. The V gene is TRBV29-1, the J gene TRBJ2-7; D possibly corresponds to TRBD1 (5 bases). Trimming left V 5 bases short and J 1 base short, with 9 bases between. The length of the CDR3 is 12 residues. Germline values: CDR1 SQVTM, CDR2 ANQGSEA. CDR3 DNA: TGCAGCGTTCAGACAGTTTCCTACGAGCAGTACTTC. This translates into CSVQTVSYEQYF.

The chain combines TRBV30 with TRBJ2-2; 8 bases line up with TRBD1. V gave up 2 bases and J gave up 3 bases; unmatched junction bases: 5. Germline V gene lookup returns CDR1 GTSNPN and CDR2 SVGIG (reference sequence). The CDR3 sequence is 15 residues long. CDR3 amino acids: CAWSWYRGYTGELFF. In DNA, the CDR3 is TGTGCCTGGAGTTGGTACAGGGGGTACACCGGGGAGCTGTTTTTT.

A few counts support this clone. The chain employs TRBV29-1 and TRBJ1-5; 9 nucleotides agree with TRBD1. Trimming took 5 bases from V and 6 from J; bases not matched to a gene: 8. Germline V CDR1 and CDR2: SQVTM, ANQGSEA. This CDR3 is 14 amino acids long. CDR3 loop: CSVTGQGLGQPQHF. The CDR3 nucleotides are TGCAGCGTTACAGGACAGGGGTTGGGTCAGCCCCAGCATTTT.

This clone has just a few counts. CDR3 bases: TGCGCCAGCAGCCAAGACGGCAGGGTTGGTGAAAAACTGTTTTTT. Translation gives CASSQDGRVGEKLFF. V usage is TRBV4-3 and J usage is TRBJ1-4; maybe TRBD1 (5 bases). Germline V CDR1 and CDR2: LGHNA, YSLEER. The CDR3 runs 15 residues. Trimming left V 0 bases short and J 7 bases short, with 12 bases between.

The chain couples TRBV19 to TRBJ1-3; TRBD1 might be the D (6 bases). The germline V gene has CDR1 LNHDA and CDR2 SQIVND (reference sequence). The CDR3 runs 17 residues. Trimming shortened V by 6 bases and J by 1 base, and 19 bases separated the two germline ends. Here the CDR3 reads CASSRFQQGVSGNTIYF. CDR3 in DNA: TGTGCCAGTAGCCGATTTCAACAGGGAGTTTCTGGAAACACCATATATTTT.

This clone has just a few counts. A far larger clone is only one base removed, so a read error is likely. CDR3: CASSLGTGHQETQYF. In nucleotides, the CDR3 is TGTGCCAGCAGCTTGGGGACAGGGCACCAAGAGACCCAGTACTTC. This rearrangement joins TRBV4-2 to TRBJ2-5, with 9 bases fitting TRBD1. CDR3 length: 15 amino acids. Germline trimming cut 5 bases from V and 0 bases from J; bases unmatched to any gene: 4. The germline gives CDR1 LGHNA, CDR2 YNFKEQ.

CDR3 protein: CASSQDARLDTGELFF. CDR3 coding DNA: TGCGCCAGCAGCCAAGACGCTAGACTTGACACCGGGGAGCTGTTTTTT. V and J are TRBV4-1 and TRBJ2-2; D not resolved. Germline CDR1 MGHRA, CDR2 YSYEKL. Trimming cost V 0 bases and J 3 bases, with 11 bases left between them. This CDR3 is 16 amino acids long.

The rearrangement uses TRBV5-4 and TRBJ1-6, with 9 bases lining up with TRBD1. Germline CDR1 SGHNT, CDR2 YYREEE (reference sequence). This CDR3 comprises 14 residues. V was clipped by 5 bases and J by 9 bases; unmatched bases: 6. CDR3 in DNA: TGTGCCAGCAGTCCCGACAGGGGGAGTTCACCCCTCCACTTT. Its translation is CASSPDRGSSPLHF.

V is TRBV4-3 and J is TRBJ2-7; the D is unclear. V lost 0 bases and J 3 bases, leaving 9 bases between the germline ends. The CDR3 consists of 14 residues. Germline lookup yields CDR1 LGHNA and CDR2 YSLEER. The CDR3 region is CASSQDQIRYEQYF. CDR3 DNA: TGCGCCAGCAGCCAAGATCAAATACGCTACGAGCAGTACTTC.

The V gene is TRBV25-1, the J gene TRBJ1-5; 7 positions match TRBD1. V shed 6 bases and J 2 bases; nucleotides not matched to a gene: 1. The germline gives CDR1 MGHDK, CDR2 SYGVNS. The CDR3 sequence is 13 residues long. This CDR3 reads CASSGTGNQPQHF. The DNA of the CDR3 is TGTGCCAGCAGCGGGACAGGCAATCAGCCCCAGCATTTT.

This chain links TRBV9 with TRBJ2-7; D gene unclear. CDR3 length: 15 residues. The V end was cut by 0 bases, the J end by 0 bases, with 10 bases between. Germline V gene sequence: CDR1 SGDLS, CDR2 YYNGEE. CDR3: CASSVADIHSYEQYF. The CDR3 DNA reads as TGTGCCAGCAGCGTAGCCGACATACACTCCTACGAGCAGTACTTC.

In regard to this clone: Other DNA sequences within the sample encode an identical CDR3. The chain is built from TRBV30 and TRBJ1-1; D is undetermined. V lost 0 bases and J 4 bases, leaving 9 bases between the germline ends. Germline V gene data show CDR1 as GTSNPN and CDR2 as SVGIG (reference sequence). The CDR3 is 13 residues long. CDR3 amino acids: CAWSVARGTEAFF. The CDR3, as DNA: TGTGCCTGGAGTGTCGCCCGGGGCACTGAAGCTTTCTTT.

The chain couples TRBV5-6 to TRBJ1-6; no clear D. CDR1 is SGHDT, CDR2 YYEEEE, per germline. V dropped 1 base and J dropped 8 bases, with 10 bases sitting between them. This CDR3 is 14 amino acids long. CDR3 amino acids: CASSLHDGDSPLHF. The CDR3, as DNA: TGTGCCAGCAGCTTGCATGATGGGGATTCACCCCTCCACTTT.

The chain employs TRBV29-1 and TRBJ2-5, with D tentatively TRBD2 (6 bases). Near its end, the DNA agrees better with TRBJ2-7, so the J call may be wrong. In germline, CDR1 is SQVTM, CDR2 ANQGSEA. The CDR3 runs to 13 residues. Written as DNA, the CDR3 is TGCAGCGTTCGCAGGGAGGTCCCCTACGAGCAGTACTTC. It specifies CSVRREVPYEQYF.

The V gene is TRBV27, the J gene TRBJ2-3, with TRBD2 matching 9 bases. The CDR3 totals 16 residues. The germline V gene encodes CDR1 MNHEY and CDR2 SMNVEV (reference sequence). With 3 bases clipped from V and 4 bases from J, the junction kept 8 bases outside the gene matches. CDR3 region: CASSFMRAGGPDTQYF. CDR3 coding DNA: TGTGCCAGCAGTTTTATGAGGGCGGGGGGGCCAGATACGCAGTATTTT.